This T cell receptor (beta chain) was sequenced in a study of graft-versus-host responses after intestinal transplantation. Study information: Among the recipients, transplants were multivisceral, liver-intestinal, or isolated intestinal. Whole-study findings and limits: Within allografts, high graft-versus-host to host-versus-graft clonal ratios were seen among patients with graft-donor T cell macrochimerism. Recipient-marrow GvH clones were detected, some having first appeared in ileum or blood. There was an association between peak levels of circulating GvH clones and early post-transplant HvG declines.

A remark on this clone: Its antigen is undetermined.

The CDR3 loop spans 17 amino acids. In germline, CDR1 is SGDLS, CDR2 YYNGEE. V was pared by 7 bases and J by 5 bases, with 22 bases between. Sequenced by immunoSEQ multiplex PCR; TCRdb stores in-frame clones only, minus some. The table includes 18,000 or so clones, 85% to 95% detected once. Sequences were derived from PBMCs, sampled 23 days after intestinal transplant. The rearrangement links TRBV9 to TRBJ2-6, with no clear D. This TCR was recovered from a human patient who received an intestinal transplant, so some T cells may come from the graft donor. CDR3 sequence (DNA): TGTGCCAGCGGCGGAGTGTACAAACAAAGTCGGGCCAACGTCCTGACTTTC. It encodes CASGGVYKQSRANVLTF. Full variable domain (outside the CDR3, taken from reference TRBV9 and TRBJ2-6): DSGVTQTPKHLITATGQRVTLRCSPRSGDLSVYWYQQSLDQGLQFLIQYYNGEERAKGNILERFSAQQFPDLHSELNLSSLELGDSALYFCASGGVYKQSRANVLTFGAGSRLTVL.